The clone carrying this T cell receptor (beta chain) was counted many times. The CDR3 is 15 residues long. Germline V gene sequence: CDR1 SGHRS, CDR2 YFSETQ. The V gene lost 1 base and the J gene lost 1 base, with 12 bases spanning the gap. This sample stems from a study of T cells in Graves' hyperthyroidism and ophthalmopathy. From RNA transcripts, TCR beta CDR3 regions were amplified. HTBI primers were the set used in a first-round RT-PCR of the TCR CDR3. One entry per CDR3 protein, called by TCRdb with MiXCR from the multiplex PCR reads. Here the sample spans 350,000 or so distinct CDR3 sequences, roughly 15% being singletons.

V gene TRBV5-1 combines with J gene TRBJ2-7; no clear D. Sequencing used blood. This TCR was sampled from a young woman with Graves' hyperthyroidism that later progressed to Graves' ophthalmopathy. CDR3 loop: CASSLRHGGSYEQYF. The CDR3 DNA follows: TGCGCCAGCAGCTTGCGACACGGCGGATCCTACGAGCAGTACTTC.